Included here is one T cell receptor (beta chain) sequence, with context. The antigen is not known. Preparation of the TCRbeta library used unique molecular identifiers. TCRdb re-derived calls from the PCR reads in MiXCR, one entry per CDR3 protein. Found here are approximately 210,000 distinct CDR3 sequences, approximately 17% of them singletons; the top ten hold about 39%. The data belong to a study of T-cell reconstitution after alpha-beta-depleted transplantation in children. Findings and caveats of the study: Expanded graft clones, several hundred of them, were reportedly the source of alpha-beta T cells about two months after transplant. Some patients' high day-60 TCRbeta diversity was attributed to recipient cells surviving conditioning. Counts and diversity of T cells one year after transplant came mostly from newly produced T cells.

This CDR3 has 16 residues. V was clipped by 3 bases and J by 5 bases, with 17 bases between them. The specimen was PBMCs, mostly from graft donor cells, collected 360 days after TCRalphabeta/CD19-depleted stem cell transplant. The TCR originated in a male patient aged 2-10 years who had a stem cell transplant for acute lymphoblastic leukemia, so the T cells may come from the graft donor. The chain joins TRBV12-3 or TRBV12-4 to TRBJ1-3; D is unclear. The CDR3 reads CASSFERPGYRNTIYF. The CDR3 region has the DNA TGTGCCAGCAGTTTTGAAAGGCCGGGATACAGAAACACCATATATTTT.